The TCR beta chain described here comes from a study of shared clonotypes between healthy human individuals. A few counts support this clone. What it recognizes is unknown. Study findings and constraints: Expectations were that clonotype sharing among donors would be affected by sequencing depth.

Germline V gene data show CDR1 as MNHEY and CDR2 as SMNVEV (reference sequence). V shed 6 bases, J shed 10 bases, and the junction held 17 bases outside the gene matches. This CDR3 is 18 amino acids long. Adult Caucasians living in Nashville, Tennessee made up all of the donors. Deep was the level at which the assay was run. Produced via immunoSEQ multiplex PCR; TCRdb's table is partial and in-frame only. The sample has about a million clones, 60% to 85% seen once. The TCR was taken from a young man in good health. Some clones in this sample may be carry-over from other donors' samples. This chain joins TRBV27 and TRBJ2-1, with TRBD2 matching over 14 bases. Sequences were obtained from memory CD4+ T cells from PBMCs. Subset indicated: CD45RA-negative fraction. The CDR3 sequence is CASRNLPTSGRGWVEQFF. The CDR3 region has the DNA TGTGCCAGCAGGAATTTACCGACTAGCGGGAGGGGATGGGTCGAGCAGTTCTTC.